Shown below are 19 T cell receptor beta chains from a single sample sequenced in a study of memory CD4+ T cells and cytomegalovirus serostatus (dated by TCRdb to the late 2010s). A FACSAria II was used to sort memory CD4+ T cells, defined as single viable CD3+CD4+CD8-CD45RO+ cells. Libraries were prepared through the immunoSEQ multiplex PCR assay. The table comes from immuneACCESS by way of TCRdb, which keeps in-frame sequences with V and J called. Part of the clones is missing from these tables; in studies checked, under half for an unresolved V gene and the rest for unknown reasons. The table for this sample lists about 64,000 clones; about 74% of them were counted only once. The ten largest clones represent 0.88% of the sample. Specimen: memory CD4+ T cells from blood. The receptors were sampled from an adult in good health and CMV-seronegative.

The CDR3 bases are TGTGCCAGCACGGGACAGGGGATATCCTACGAGCAGTACTTC. Amino acids: CASTGQGISYEQYF. The J gene is TRBJ2-7, the V gene TRBV6-6; 10 bases are a match to TRBD1. CDR3 length: 14 residues. J was trimmed by 1 base and V by 7 bases; bases with no gene match: 4. Germline V lookup: CDR1 MNHNY, CDR2 SVGAGI (reference sequence).

The rearrangement joins TRBV7-8 to TRBJ1-1, with 8 bases identical to TRBD1. From germline, CDR1 is SGHVS and CDR2 FQNEAQ. The CDR3 totals 13 residues. Losses at the gene ends were 1 base for V and 6 bases for J; bases not matched to a gene: 1. CDR3 coding DNA: TGTGCCAGCAGCTTAGTACAGGGGGCTGAAGCTTTCTTT. It translates to CASSLVQGAEAFF.

The chain has TRBV27 and TRBJ2-7, with no clear D. CDR3 length: 15 residues. V lost 3 bases to trimming and J lost 8 bases, with 20 bases between them. CDR1 and CDR2 from the germline V gene are MNHEY and SMNVEV (reference sequence). CDR3 coding DNA: TGTGCCAGCAGTTTCGTGTTTGGATCGGATACGAAGCAGTACTTC. Its protein product is CASSFVFGSDTKQYF.

V is TRBV28 and J is TRBJ2-7; possible D gene TRBD1, 5 bases. The CDR3 runs to 12 residues. Germline V gene sequence: CDR1 MDHEN, CDR2 SYDVKM. V dropped 3 bases and J dropped 10 bases, with 13 bases sitting between them. The CDR3 nucleotides read TGTGCCAGCAGTTTTGCAGGGTCCCGTCAGTACTTC. Its translation is CASSFAGSRQYF.

The chain uses TRBV2 and TRBJ2-3; D is unclear. Trimming left V 5 bases short and J 0 bases short, with 12 bases between. The germline CDR1 and CDR2 sequences are SNHLY and FYNNEI. The CDR3 runs to 15 residues. As DNA, the CDR3 is TGTGCCAGCAGTCGTACTCACAGAAGCACAGATACGCAGTATTTT. Translated: CASSRTHRSTDTQYF.

Turning to this clone: Other nucleotide sequences from this sample produce the same CDR3. This chain connects TRBV9 to TRBJ2-1, with D uncertain. V lost 0 bases, J lost 0 bases, and 7 bases lay in between. This CDR3 spans 15 amino acids. Germline V lookup: CDR1 SGDLS, CDR2 YYNGEE. The CDR3 region is CASSVDGASYNEQFF. Here the CDR3 DNA reads TGTGCCAGCAGCGTAGACGGCGCCTCCTACAATGAGCAGTTCTTC.

The chain combines TRBV7-9 with TRBJ1-5; 8 positions match TRBD1. The CDR3 length is 14 residues. The J segment lost 6 bases and the V segment lost 3 bases, leaving 4 bases of the junction unmatched. Germline V lookup: CDR1 SEHNR, CDR2 FQNEAQ (reference sequence). The CDR3 sequence: CASSLDREGQPQHF. CDR3 nucleotides: TGTGCCAGCAGCTTGGACAGGGAGGGTCAGCCCCAGCATTTT.

V and J are TRBV5-1 and TRBJ1-1; D is possibly TRBD1 (6 bases). The V end lost 4 bases, the J end lost 1 base, and 17 bases lay between the germline ends. Germline V lookup: CDR1 SGHRS, CDR2 YFSETQ. The CDR3 runs 16 residues. The CDR3 bases are TGCGCCAGCAGCGCCCAAGGACAGAAAACGAACACTGAAGCTTTCTTT. Protein product: CASSAQGQKTNTEAFF.

V is TRBV10-3 and J is TRBJ2-7, with D tentatively TRBD1 or TRBD2 (5 bases each). Trimming stripped 3 bases from V and 4 bases from J, with 22 bases between. Germline assignment: CDR1 ENHRY and CDR2 SYGVKD. The CDR3 is made up of 17 amino acids. CDR3 amino acids: CAISDRGAVELTYEQYF. Written as DNA, the CDR3 is TGTGCCATCAGTGATAGGGGAGCGGTCGAACTAACGTACGAGCAGTACTTC.

V gene TRBV18 combines with J gene TRBJ2-7, with unresolved D. The V end lost 3 bases, the J end lost 3 bases, and 6 bases lay between the germline ends. Germline V lookup: CDR1 KGHSH, CDR2 LQKENI. This CDR3 comprises 12 residues. The CDR3: CASSPLGYEQYF. CDR3 nucleotide sequence: TGTGCCAGCTCACCTCTAGGCTACGAGCAGTACTTC.

This sequence joins TRBV30 and TRBJ1-5, with 10 bases matching TRBD1. The germline V gene has CDR1 GTSNPN and CDR2 SVGIG (reference sequence). J gave up 2 bases and V 1 base, and 8 bases lay outside the gene matches. The CDR3 runs 17 residues. The CDR3 loop is CAWSGNTGTGGNQPQHF. The CDR3 coding sequence is TGTGCCTGGAGTGGAAACACCGGGACAGGGGGCAATCAGCCCCAGCATTTT.

The rearrangement joins TRBV5-1 to TRBJ2-5; D remains ambiguous. V was trimmed by 2 bases and J by 5 bases, leaving 10 bases between them. Per germline, CDR1 SGHRS and CDR2 YFSETQ. The CDR3 runs 13 residues. The CDR3 DNA is TGCGCCAGCAGCTTCCAAGCGAGGGAGACCCAGTACTTC. Protein sequence: CASSFQARETQYF.

The chain recombines TRBV5-6 with TRBJ2-4, with D unclear. Germline V gene sequence: CDR1 SGHDT, CDR2 YYEEEE. Between the trimmed V and J ends, which lost 4 bases and 6 bases, there was a span of 11 bases. CDR3 length: 13 residues. The CDR3 sequence: CASSPPRTNIQYF. DNA for the CDR3: TGTGCCAGCAGCCCCCCACGGACAAACATTCAGTACTTC.

This chain links TRBV5-6 with TRBJ1-2; TRBD1 might be the D (5 bases). Germline CDR1 SGHDT, CDR2 YYEEEE. This CDR3 is built from 13 residues. Trimming left V 0 bases short and J 4 bases short, with 7 bases between. CDR3 protein: CASSLGGVYGYTF. CDR3 DNA sequence: TGTGCCAGCAGCTTGGGGGGGGTCTATGGCTACACCTTC.

This chain connects TRBV15 to TRBJ1-1; D remains unclear. V was clipped by 1 base and J by 8 bases, with 8 bases between them. The CDR3 is made up of 12 amino acids. Germline assignment: CDR1 LNHNV and CDR2 YYDKDF (reference sequence). The CDR3 protein is CATSRVGGEAFF. As DNA, the CDR3 is TGTGCCACCAGCAGAGTTGGAGGGGAAGCTTTCTTT.

The rearrangement uses TRBV2 and TRBJ2-1, with 15 bases matching TRBD2. The CDR3 totals 14 residues. The V gene end was trimmed by 6 bases and the J gene end by 15 bases; junction bases not matched to a gene: 9. The germline gives CDR1 SNHLY, CDR2 FYNNEI. CDR3 loop: CASRGGLAGGNRFF. The CDR3 DNA is TGTGCCAGCAGGGGGGGACTAGCGGGAGGCAATCGGTTCTTC. Combining the CDR3 with reference TRBV2 and TRBJ2-1 gives the whole variable domain EPEVTQTPSHQVTQMGQEVILRCVPISNHLYFYWYRQILGQKVEFLVSFYNNEISEKSEIFDDQFSVERPDGSNFTLKIRSTKLEDSAMYFCASRGGLAGGNRFFGPGTRLTVL.

In its sample, this clone was seen once. The CDR3 region has the DNA TGTGCCAGTAGTATTGCGGGACAGGGTGAGGAAAAACTGTTTTTT. Translated: CASSIAGQGEEKLFF. The J gene is TRBJ1-4, the V gene TRBV19; 9 bases match TRBD1. The CDR3 covers 15 residues. Per the germline V gene, CDR1 is LNHDA and CDR2 is SQIVND (reference sequence). The ends lost 3 bases at V and 8 bases at J; junction bases unmatched: 7.

This clone was seen only a few times. This chain uses TRBV7-2 with TRBJ2-3; possibly TRBD2 for D (5 bases). The V end lost 4 bases, the J end lost 2 bases, and 13 bases lay between the germline ends. The CDR3 has 15 residues. Germline values: CDR1 SGHTA, CDR2 FQGNSA. CDR3 in DNA: TGTGCCAGCAGCTCTTCCGGGATTTACACAGATACGCAGTATTTT. It translates to CASSSSGIYTDTQYF.

This sequence joins TRBV2 and TRBJ1-5; 10 nucleotides agree with TRBD1. This CDR3 region has 17 residues. V was pared by 6 bases and J by 1 base, with 9 bases of the junction left unmatched. Germline CDR1 SNHLY, CDR2 FYNNEI. In DNA, the CDR3 is TGTGCCAGCAGCGACACTCCGGGACAGGGGAGCAATCAGCCCCAGCATTTT. Translation: CASSDTPGQGSNQPQHF.